This is a list of T cell receptor beta chains from one sample in a study of blood T cell repertoires in COVID-19. Repertoires were generated with immunoSEQ multiplex PCR, while TCRdb's copy carries only in-frame clones and drops some. Here the sample spans tens of thousands of clones, about nine tenths being singletons. The sample taken for sequencing was peripheral blood. The origin of the receptors is a human donor in a cohort sampled during active COVID-19. CDR3s include the opening cysteine and the closing phenylalanine or tryptophan. The D gene is left open where the match is weak. Rows give clone size only sometimes, using once, few, many, or a class for an expanded clone.

j_call,d_call,v_call,clone_size,cdr3_length,cdr3_aa,cdr3_nt
TRBJ1-1,.,TRBV5-1,.,15,CASSLASGGSTEAFF,TGCGCCAGCAGCTTGGCCTCGGGGGGAAGCACTGAAGCTTTCTTT
TRBJ1-2,.,TRBV10-3,.,14,CAISGTGGADGYTF,TGTGCCATCAGCGGCACGGGGGGCGCTGATGGCTACACCTTC
TRBJ2-5,.,TRBV5-1,.,14,CASSLGTVQETQYF,TGCGCCAGCAGCTTGGGAACAGTGCAAGAGACCCAGTACTTC
TRBJ1-4,TRBD1,TRBV28,.,17,CASSTPGQGATNEKLFF,TGTGCCAGCAGTACACCGGGACAGGGAGCAACTAATGAAAAACTGTTTTTT
TRBJ2-3,.,TRBV29-1,.,13,CSVSREDTDTQYF,TGCAGCGTCTCGAGGGAGGATACAGATACGCAGTATTTT
TRBJ2-7,TRBD2,TRBV3-1/TRBV3-2,few,14,CASSRSGGSLEQYF,TGTGCCAGCAGCCGAAGCGGGGGCTCCCTCGAGCAGTACTTC
TRBJ1-5,.,TRBV4-3,.,17,CASSQEDVAGGGQPQHF,TGCGCCAGCAGCCAAGAAGATGTTGCGGGGGGGGGACAGCCCCAGCATTTT
TRBJ2-7,TRBD1,TRBV27,once,15,CASSLGQGFSYEQYF,TGTGCCAGCAGCCTCGGACAGGGGTTCTCCTACGAGCAGTACTTC
TRBJ2-5,.,TRBV27,.,14,CASPPVRRQETQYF,TGTGCCAGCCCCCCGGTGCGTCGCCAAGAGACCCAGTACTTC
TRBJ2-7,.,TRBV6-5,once,14,CASRHDNEGDEQYF,TGTGCCAGCAGACACGACAATGAGGGCGACGAGCAGTACTTC
TRBJ1-4,TRBD1,TRBV6-2/TRBV6-3,.,15,CASSPRGTGEEKLFF,TGTGCCAGCAGCCCCAGGGGGACAGGGGAAGAAAAACTGTTTTTT
TRBJ2-7,TRBD2,TRBV20-1,.,16,CSASETSGGRSYEQYF,TGCAGTGCTAGTGAGACTAGCGGGGGAAGATCCTACGAGCAGTACTTC
TRBJ2-1,TRBD2,TRBV5-1,.,18,CASSPYGGASGGYNEQFF,TGCGCCAGCAGCCCGTATGGGGGAGCTAGCGGGGGATACAATGAGCAGTTCTTC
TRBJ2-7,.,TRBV7-8,once,12,CASSLGGGEQYF,TGTGCCAGCAGCTTAGGAGGGGGCGAGCAGTACTTC
TRBJ1-6,TRBD1,TRBV30,.,15,CAWSVSTGVNSPLHF,TGTGCCTGGAGTGTTTCAACAGGGGTAAATTCACCCCTCCACTTT
TRBJ2-5,TRBD2,TRBV5-1,.,19,CASSLESRTSGRRQETQYF,TGCGCCAGCAGCTTGGAAAGCCGGACTAGCGGGAGGAGGCAAGAGACCCAGTACTTC
TRBJ1-5,TRBD1,TRBV5-1,few,14,CASSPGQGNQPQHF,TGCGCCAGCAGCCCAGGACAGGGTAACCAGCCCCAGCATTTT
TRBJ1-1,.,TRBV29-1,.,12,CSVGSGGSEAFF,TGCAGCGTCGGCTCCGGGGGATCTGAAGCTTTCTTT
TRBJ2-3,TRBD2,TRBV7-9,.,16,CASSLGTSGRIDTQYF,TGTGCCAGCAGCTTAGGGACTAGCGGGAGAATAGATACGCAGTATTTT
TRBJ1-2,.,TRBV2,.,15,CASSWGMGADYGYTF,TGTGCCAGCAGTTGGGGGATGGGGGCGGACTATGGCTACACCTTC
TRBJ2-2,TRBD1,TRBV10-2,.,16,CASRLPGQGNTGELFF,TGCGCCAGCAGACTCCCGGGACAGGGAAACACCGGGGAGCTGTTTTTT
TRBJ2-7,TRBD2,TRBV7-3,.,14,CASSQTSGRGEQYF,TGTGCCAGCAGCCAAACTAGCGGGAGGGGGGAGCAGTACTTC
TRBJ1-2,TRBD1,TRBV28,.,12,CASSYIDRGDTF,TGTGCCAGCAGTTACATCGACAGGGGTGACACCTTC
TRBJ2-7,TRBD1,TRBV24-1,.,16,CATSDSTQGATYEQYF,TGTGCCACCAGTGACAGTACACAGGGGGCGACCTACGAGCAGTACTTC
TRBJ1-5,.,TRBV28,.,15,CASSLSQGTNQPQHF,TGTGCCAGCAGTTTATCCCAGGGCACCAATCAGCCCCAGCATTTT
TRBJ2-7,.,TRBV27,few,15,CASRPKTRPIGEQYF,TGTGCCAGCAGGCCCAAGACTCGACCGATCGGGGAGCAGTACTTC
TRBJ2-1,TRBD2,TRBV20-1,.,15,CSASPGLAGNNEQFF,TGCAGTGCTAGTCCCGGACTAGCGGGAAACAATGAGCAGTTCTTC
TRBJ2-4,.,TRBV28,.,15,CASSFQGLAKNIQYF,TGTGCCAGCAGTTTCCAGGGCCTAGCCAAAAACATTCAGTACTTC
TRBJ2-3,.,TRBV5-4,.,13,CASSPPSTDTQYF,TGTGCCAGCAGCCCTCCTAGCACAGATACGCAGTATTTT
TRBJ2-7,.,TRBV3-1/TRBV3-2,.,16,CARSHGGAGDGYEQYF,TGTGCCCGCAGCCATGGGGGGGCGGGAGACGGGTACGAGCAGTACTTC
TRBJ2-7,.,TRBV20-1,.,11,CSAAMEYEQYF,TGCAGTGCCGCTATGGAGTACGAGCAGTACTTC
TRBJ2-5,TRBD1,TRBV5-4,.,17,CASTIGGEGATRETQYF,TGTGCCAGCACCATTGGAGGAGAGGGGGCAACACGAGAGACCCAGTACTTC
TRBJ2-2,.,TRBV7-3,.,15,CASSSRQGGTGELFF,TGTGCCAGCAGCTCGCGACAGGGAGGTACCGGGGAGCTGTTTTTT
TRBJ1-4,.,TRBV28,.,14,CASSWGRGNEKLFF,TGTGCCAGCAGTTGGGGGAGGGGTAATGAAAAACTGTTTTTT
TRBJ1-4,TRBD1,TRBV19,.,16,CASSIPAGPRGEKLFF,TGTGCCAGTAGTATCCCCGCCGGCCCCAGGGGGGAAAAACTGTTTTTT
TRBJ2-5,.,TRBV5-1,.,13,CASSFRDSETQYF,TGCGCCAGCAGCTTCCGGGACTCAGAGACCCAGTACTTC
TRBJ1-2,.,TRBV5-1,.,12,CASSLDSYGYTF,TGCGCCAGCAGCCTTGACAGTTATGGCTACACCTTC
TRBJ1-2,TRBD1,TRBV18,.,15,CASSPRSVQGDGYTF,TGTGCCAGCTCACCCCGGAGTGTGCAGGGGGATGGCTACACCTTC
TRBJ1-5,TRBD1,TRBV5-1,.,15,CASRVHTGVGQPQHF,TGCGCCAGCAGGGTCCACACAGGGGTCGGTCAGCCCCAGCATTTT
TRBJ1-5,TRBD1,TRBV6-2/TRBV6-3,.,18,CASSYGDRGLKSNQPQHF,TGTGCCAGCAGTTACGGCGACAGGGGGCTGAAAAGCAATCAGCCCCAGCATTTT
TRBJ1-2,.,TRBV29-1,.,13,CSVGSGNNYGYTF,TGCAGCGTGGGGTCGGGGAATAACTATGGCTACACCTTC
TRBJ1-4,.,TRBV9,.,15,CASSSRGGFNEKLFF,TGTGCCAGCAGCTCCCGAGGTGGCTTTAATGAAAAACTGTTTTTT
TRBJ2-7,.,TRBV2,.,13,CASSLGTLYEQYF,TGTGCCAGCAGTCTCGGGACACTCTACGAGCAGTACTTC
TRBJ1-1,.,TRBV9,.,15,CASSIGLARNTEAFF,TGTGCCAGCAGCATAGGACTCGCCCGGAACACTGAAGCTTTCTTT
TRBJ2-5,TRBD1,TRBV19,.,17,CASRDGSGTGGPETQYF,TGTGCCAGTAGGGATGGGTCCGGGACAGGGGGCCCGGAGACCCAGTACTTC
TRBJ2-2,TRBD2,TRBV9,.,17,CASSAYSGRTNTGELFF,TGTGCCAGCAGTGCGTATAGCGGGAGGACGAACACCGGGGAGCTGTTTTTT
TRBJ2-1,.,TRBV7-2,.,13,CASSSDTYNEQFF,TGTGCCAGCAGCTCCGACACATACAATGAGCAGTTCTTC
TRBJ2-2,TRBD2,TRBV14,.,19,CASSQAPPGLAGGNGELFF,TGTGCCAGCAGCCAAGCTCCTCCGGGACTAGCGGGAGGGAACGGGGAGCTGTTTTTT
TRBJ2-7,TRBD1,TRBV15,.,14,CATSRGTGGGEQYF,TGTGCCACCAGCAGAGGGACAGGGGGCGGCGAGCAGTACTTC
TRBJ2-3,.,TRBV18,.,14,CASSPTTGTDTQYF,TGTGCCAGCTCACCAACGACAGGCACAGATACGCAGTATTTT
TRBJ2-1,TRBD2,TRBV9,.,15,CASSSRIAGGNEQFF,TGTGCCAGCAGCTCTAGGATAGCGGGAGGCAATGAGCAGTTCTTC
TRBJ2-1,TRBD2,TRBV11-2,once,16,CASSPPGLAGGSGQFF,TGTGCCAGCAGCCCCCCGGGACTAGCGGGAGGGAGCGGGCAGTTCTTC
TRBJ2-3,TRBD1,TRBV6-2/TRBV6-3,.,15,CASSARTGVGDTQYF,TGTGCCAGCAGTGCCCGGACAGGGGTGGGAGATACGCAGTATTTT
TRBJ1-1,TRBD1,TRBV10-3,.,15,CAISESTGSMTEAFF,TGTGCCATCAGTGAATCGACAGGGTCTATGACTGAAGCTTTCTTT
TRBJ2-3,TRBD2,TRBV5-4,.,17,CASSLSGGRAVTDTQYF,TGTGCCAGCAGCTTAAGCGGCGGGAGGGCCGTGACAGATACGCAGTATTTT
TRBJ2-3,TRBD2,TRBV7-3,.,17,CASSLGLSGSGADTQYF,TGTGCCAGCAGCTTAGGGCTGAGCGGGAGTGGCGCAGATACGCAGTATTTT
TRBJ2-4,TRBD2,TRBV15,.,20,CATSRDLLAGGQVAKNIQYF,TGTGCCACCAGCAGAGATCTGCTAGCGGGAGGGCAAGTAGCCAAAAACATTCAGTACTTC
TRBJ2-1,TRBD2,TRBV3-1/TRBV3-2,.,12,CASRTGGNEQFF,TGTGCCAGCAGAACGGGGGGAAATGAGCAGTTCTTC